These 6 T cell receptor beta chains share one sample of origin, sequenced in a study of identical twins. MiXCR, applied by TCRdb to the 5' RACE reads, yields one record per CDR3 protein. The sample has over 600,000 distinct CDR3 sequences, 21% seen once. This sample also appeared in a second study, on T cells expressing NK-cell markers.

The sample consisted of PBMCs. Every receptor here comes from a woman under 30 in good health.

The chain links TRBV7-2 to TRBJ1-6; TRBD1 agrees at 9 bases. The length of the CDR3 is 16 residues. Trimming took 5 bases from V and 10 from J; bases not matched to a gene: 12. Germline CDR1 and CDR2: SGHTA and FQGNSA. This CDR3 is CASSTRDRVVGSPLHF. The CDR3 nucleotides read TGTGCCAGCAGCACTCGGGACAGGGTGGTCGGGTCACCCCTCCACTTT.

The table lists this clonotype with a few counts. J is TRBJ2-1 and V is TRBV9; possibly TRBD2 for D (5 bases). This CDR3 has 16 amino acids. Between the trimmed V and J ends, which lost 3 bases and 3 bases, there was a span of 16 bases. CDR1 SGDLS and CDR2 YYNGEE come from the germline V gene. CDR3 in amino acids: CASSEPSGTLYNEQFF. The DNA for the CDR3 is TGTGCCAGCAGCGAGCCTTCGGGAACCCTCTACAATGAGCAGTTCTTC.

This clonotype was recorded a few times. The chain combines TRBV3-1 with TRBJ2-3, with 12 bases matching TRBD2. The CDR3 is made up of 19 amino acids. Unmatched junction bases numbered 12, after V lost 3 bases and J lost 2 bases. CDR1 and CDR2 from the germline V gene are LGHDT and YNNKEL (reference sequence). For the CDR3, the DNA is TGTGCCAGCAGCCAGACCGGGGCTAGCGGGAGGGGATACACAGATACGCAGTATTTT. It yields the protein CASSQTGASGRGYTDTQYF.

This clonotype was seen more than once but under ten times. The rearrangement uses TRBV21-1 and TRBJ2-1. TRBV21-1 is a listed pseudogene. The CDR3 runs 14 residues. In DNA form, the CDR3 reads TGTGCCACCTTAGACCCCGACTCCTACAATGAGCAGTTCTTC. Its translation: CATLDPDSYNEQFF.

This sequence joins TRBV9 and TRBJ2-1; TRBD1 agrees at 9 bases. This CDR3 is built from 18 residues. The V segment lost 0 bases and the J segment 3 bases; nucleotides outside the gene matches: 10. CDR1 and CDR2 from the germline V gene are SGDLS and YYNGEE. The CDR3 region has the DNA TGTGCCAGCAGCGTAGGGTCTCGGGGGACAGGGAACTACAATGAGCAGTTCTTC. This sequence encodes CASSVGSRGTGNYNEQFF.

The chain uses TRBV12-3 or TRBV12-4 and TRBJ2-1; 14 nucleotides align to TRBD2. The CDR3 sequence is 16 residues long. V was clipped by 5 bases and J by 6 bases; unmatched bases: 6. The CDR3 loop is CASSPRLAGGINEQFF. The DNA for the CDR3 is TGTGCCAGCAGTCCACGACTAGCGGGAGGGATCAATGAGCAGTTCTTC.